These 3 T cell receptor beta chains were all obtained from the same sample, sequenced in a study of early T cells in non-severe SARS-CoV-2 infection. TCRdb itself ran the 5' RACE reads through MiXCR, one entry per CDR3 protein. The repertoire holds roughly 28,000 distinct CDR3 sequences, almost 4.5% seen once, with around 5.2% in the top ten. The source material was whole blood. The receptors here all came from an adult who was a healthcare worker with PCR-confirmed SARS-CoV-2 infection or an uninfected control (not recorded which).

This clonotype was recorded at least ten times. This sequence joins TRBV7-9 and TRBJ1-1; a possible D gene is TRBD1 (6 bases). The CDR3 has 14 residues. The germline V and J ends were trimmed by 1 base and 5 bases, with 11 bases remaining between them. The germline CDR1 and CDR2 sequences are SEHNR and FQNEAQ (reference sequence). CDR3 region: CASSLVQGSTEAFF. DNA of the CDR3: TGTGCCAGCAGCTTAGTCCAGGGGAGTACTGAAGCTTTCTTT.

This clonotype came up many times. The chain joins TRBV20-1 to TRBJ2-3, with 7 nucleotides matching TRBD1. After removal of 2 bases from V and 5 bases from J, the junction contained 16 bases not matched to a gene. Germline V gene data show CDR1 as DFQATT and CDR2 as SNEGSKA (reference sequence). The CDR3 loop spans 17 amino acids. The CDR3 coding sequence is TGCAGTGCTAGACGCCCAACCCGACAGGGTGTCATAGATACGCAGTATTTT. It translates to CSARRPTRQGVIDTQYF.

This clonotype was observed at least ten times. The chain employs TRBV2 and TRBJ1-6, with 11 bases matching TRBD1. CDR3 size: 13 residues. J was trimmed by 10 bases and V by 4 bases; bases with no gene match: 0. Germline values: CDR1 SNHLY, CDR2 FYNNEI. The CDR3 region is CASSGTGGSPLHF. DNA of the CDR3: TGTGCCAGCAGTGGGACAGGGGGCTCACCCCTCCACTTT.